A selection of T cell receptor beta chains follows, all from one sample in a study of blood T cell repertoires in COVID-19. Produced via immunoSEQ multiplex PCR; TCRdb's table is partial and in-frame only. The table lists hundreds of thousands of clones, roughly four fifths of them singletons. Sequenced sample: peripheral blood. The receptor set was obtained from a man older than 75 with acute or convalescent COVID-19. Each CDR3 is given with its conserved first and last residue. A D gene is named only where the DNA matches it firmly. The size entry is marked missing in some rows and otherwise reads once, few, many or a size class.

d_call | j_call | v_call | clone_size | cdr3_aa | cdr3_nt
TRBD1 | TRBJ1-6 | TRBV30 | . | CACRHGQGSSYNSPLHF | TGTGCCTGCCGCCATGGACAGGGGAGCTCCTATAATTCACCCCTCCACTTT
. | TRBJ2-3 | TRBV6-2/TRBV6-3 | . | CASSLLKGWATDTQYF | TGTGCCAGCAGCCTCCTCAAGGGGTGGGCCACAGATACGCAGTATTTT
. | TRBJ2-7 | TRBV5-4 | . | CASSPHPRTYEQYF | TGTGCCAGCAGCCCTCACCCGCGAACGTACGAGCAGTACTTC
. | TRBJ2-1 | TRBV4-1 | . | CASSRRDWTFEEQFF | TGCGCCAGCAGCCGTCGGGACTGGACCTTCGAGGAGCAGTTCTTC
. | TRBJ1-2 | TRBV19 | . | CASSMYQGHYGYTF | TGTGCCAGTAGTATGTATCAGGGCCACTATGGCTACACCTTC
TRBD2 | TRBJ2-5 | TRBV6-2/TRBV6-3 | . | CASSYRSGLAGAPEETQYF | TGTGCCAGCAGTTACAGGTCGGGACTAGCGGGAGCGCCGGAAGAGACCCAGTACTTC
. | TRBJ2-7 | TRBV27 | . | CASSLRAGKSSYEQYF | TGTGCCAGCAGTTTAAGGGCAGGGAAAAGCTCCTACGAGCAGTACTTC
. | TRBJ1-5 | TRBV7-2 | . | CASSLTGKVQPQHF | TGTGCCAGCAGCCTGACAGGAAAAGTTCAGCCCCAGCATTTT
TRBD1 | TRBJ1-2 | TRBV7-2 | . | CASSLAIRSRGRNYGYTF | TGTGCCAGCAGCTTAGCGATACGGTCCAGGGGGCGCAACTATGGCTACACCTTC
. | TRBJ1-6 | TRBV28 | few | CASSLRGTLLSPLHF | TGTGCCAGCAGTTTACGGGGGACCTTACTATCACCCCTCCACTTT
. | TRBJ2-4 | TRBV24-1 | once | CATSDSRGLKNIQYF | TGTGCCACCAGTGATTCGCGGGGGCTGAAAAACATTCAGTACTTC
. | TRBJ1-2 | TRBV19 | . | CAGGADGYGYTF | TGTGCCGGGGGGGCAGATGGTTATGGCTACACCTTC
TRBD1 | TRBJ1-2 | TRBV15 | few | CATSSGPWDREGTAF | TGTGCCACCAGCAGCGGTCCTTGGGACAGGGAGGGGACGGCCTTC
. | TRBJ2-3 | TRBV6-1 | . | CASSEAYYTDTQYF | TGTGCCAGCAGTGAAGCATATTACACAGATACGCAGTATTTT
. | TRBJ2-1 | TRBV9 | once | CASSVQNGTKGYNEQFF | TGTGCCAGCAGCGTACAAAACGGGACAAAAGGGTACAATGAGCAGTTCTTC
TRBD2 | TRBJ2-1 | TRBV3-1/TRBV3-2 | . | CASRVAGGTYNEQFF | TGTGCCAGCAGAGTAGCGGGAGGTACCTACAATGAGCAGTTCTTC
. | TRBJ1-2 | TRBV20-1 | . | CSASLRTGDKSNGYTF | TGCAGTGCTAGTCTTCGAACCGGGGACAAATCAAACGGCTACACCTTC
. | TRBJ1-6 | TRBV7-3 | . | CASSYWRVDNSPLHF | TGTGCCAGCAGCTATTGGAGAGTAGATAATTCACCCCTCCACTTT
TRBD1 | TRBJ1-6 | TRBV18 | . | CASSPEGARSPLHF | TGTGCCAGCTCACCAGAGGGGGCACGTTCACCCCTCCACTTT
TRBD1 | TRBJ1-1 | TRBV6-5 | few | CASRTSAQGLTEAFF | TGTGCCAGCAGAACGTCCGCACAGGGGTTAACTGAAGCTTTCTTT
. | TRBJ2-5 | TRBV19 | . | CASSIDVFRGYQETQYF | TGTGCCAGTAGTATAGATGTGTTTCGGGGGTACCAAGAGACCCAGTACTTC
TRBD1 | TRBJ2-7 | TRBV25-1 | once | CASRKTGGSYEQYF | TGTGCCAGCAGGAAAACAGGGGGCTCCTACGAGCAGTACTTC
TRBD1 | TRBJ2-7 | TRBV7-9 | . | CASSPPTGYESYEQYF | TGTGCCAGCAGCCCCCCGACAGGGTACGAATCCTACGAGCAGTACTTC
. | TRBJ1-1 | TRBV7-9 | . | CASSYTGYDTEAFF | TGTGCCAGCAGTTACACAGGGTACGACACTGAAGCTTTCTTT
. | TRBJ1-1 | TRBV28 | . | CATMIVGGIYFEAFF | TGTGCCACCATGATAGTGGGGGGAATTTATTTTGAAGCTTTCTTT
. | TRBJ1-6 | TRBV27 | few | CASSSYRESPLHF | TGTGCCAGCAGTTCTTACAGGGAATCACCCCTCCACTTT
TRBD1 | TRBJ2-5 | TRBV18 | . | CASSPGQGKETQYF | TGTGCCAGCTCACCGGGACAGGGGAAAGAGACCCAGTACTTC
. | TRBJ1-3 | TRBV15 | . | CATSRERAKTPYSGNTIYF | TGTGCCACCAGCAGAGAGAGGGCCAAGACACCCTACTCTGGAAACACCATATATTTT
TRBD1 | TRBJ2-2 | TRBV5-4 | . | CATFRGSHTGELFF | TGTGCCACCTTCAGGGGGTCTCACACCGGGGAGCTGTTTTTT
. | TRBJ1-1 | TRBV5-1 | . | CASSLGAATANTEAFF | TGCGCCAGCAGCTTGGGGGCCGCCACTGCGAACACTGAAGCTTTCTTT
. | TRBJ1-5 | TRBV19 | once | CASSALQGSNQPQHF | TGTGCCAGTAGCGCGCTTCAGGGTAGCAATCAGCCCCAGCATTTT
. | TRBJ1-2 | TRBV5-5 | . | CASIASLTGIRGYTF | TGTGCCAGCATCGCTTCACTAACAGGGATCCGAGGCTACACCTTC
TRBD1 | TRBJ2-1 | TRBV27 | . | CASSRDRDSNNEQFF | TGTGCCAGCAGTAGGGACCGGGACAGCAACAATGAGCAGTTCTTC
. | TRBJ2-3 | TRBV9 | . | CASSVRKREGADTQYF | TGTGCCAGCAGCGTGAGAAAACGGGAGGGGGCGGATACGCAGTATTTT
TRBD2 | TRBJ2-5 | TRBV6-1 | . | CASSERGLAGETQYF | TGTGCCAGCAGTGAACGGGGACTAGCTGGTGAGACCCAGTACTTC
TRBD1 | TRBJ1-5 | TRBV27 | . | CASSYRTGNNQPQHF | TGTGCCAGCAGTTATCGGACAGGGAACAATCAGCCCCAGCATTTT
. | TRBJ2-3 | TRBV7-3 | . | CASSSGLMGGTQYF | TGTGCCAGCAGCTCGGGGTTGATGGGAGGTACGCAGTATTTT
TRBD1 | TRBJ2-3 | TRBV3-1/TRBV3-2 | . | CASSQDRGQGTDTQYF | TGTGCCAGCAGCCAAGATCGGGGACAGGGGACAGATACGCAGTATTTT
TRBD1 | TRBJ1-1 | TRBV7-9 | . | CASSATGRNTEAFF | TGTGCCAGCAGCGCGACAGGGAGGAACACTGAAGCTTTCTTT
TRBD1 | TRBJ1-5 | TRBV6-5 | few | CASSQRQGAGQPQHF | TGTGCCAGCAGTCAAAGACAGGGGGCGGGTCAGCCCCAGCATTTT
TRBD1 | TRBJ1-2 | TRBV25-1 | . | CASSGLRDRGFYGYTF | TGTGCCAGCAGTGGACTCAGAGACAGGGGGTTCTATGGCTACACCTTC
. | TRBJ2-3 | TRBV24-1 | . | CATSASSAQYF | TGTGCCACCAGTGCGAGTAGTGCGCAGTATTTT
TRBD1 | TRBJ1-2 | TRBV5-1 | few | CASSPNPGTGDGYTF | TGCGCCAGCAGCCCCAATCCCGGGACAGGGGATGGCTACACCTTC
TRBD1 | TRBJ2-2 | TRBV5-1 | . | CASSRTGETGELFF | TGCGCCAGCAGCCGGACAGGGGAGACCGGGGAGCTGTTTTTT
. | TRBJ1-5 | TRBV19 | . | CASSSIETGSNQPQHF | TGTGCCAGTAGTTCAATCGAGACAGGTTCCAATCAGCCCCAGCATTTT
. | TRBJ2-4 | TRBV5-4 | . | CASSFGLAKNIQYF | TGTGCCAGCAGCTTTGGCCTAGCCAAAAACATTCAGTACTTC
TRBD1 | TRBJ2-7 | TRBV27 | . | CASSSRDRVSYRSYEQYF | TGTGCCAGCAGTTCCCGGGACAGGGTGAGTTATAGGTCCTACGAGCAGTACTTC
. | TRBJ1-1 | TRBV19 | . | CASSKTAGRGTEAFF | TGTGCCAGTAGTAAAACCGCAGGGAGGGGCACTGAAGCTTTCTTT
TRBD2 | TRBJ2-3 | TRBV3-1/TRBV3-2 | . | CASSQVPLTLGGRNTDTQYF | TGTGCCAGCAGCCAAGTCCCTCTTACCTTGGGCGGGAGGAACACAGATACGCAGTATTTT
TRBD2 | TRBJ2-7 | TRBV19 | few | CASSISVGGAYEQYF | TGTGCCAGTAGTATATCTGTGGGGGGGGCCTACGAGCAGTACTTC
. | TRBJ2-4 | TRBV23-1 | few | CASSQEGPKNIQYF | TGCGCCAGCAGTCAGGAGGGACCCAAAAACATTCAGTACTTC
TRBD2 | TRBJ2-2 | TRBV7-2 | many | CASSSGLAGGNTGELFF | TGTGCCAGCAGCTCGGGACTAGCGGGCGGTAACACCGGGGAGCTGTTTTTT
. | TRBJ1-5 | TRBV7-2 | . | CASSFWGGPISNQPQHF | TGTGCCAGCAGCTTTTGGGGGGGCCCTATTAGCAATCAGCCCCAGCATTTT
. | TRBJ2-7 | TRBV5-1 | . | CASSSSGSPEDEQYF | TGCGCCAGCAGCTCCTCCGGGAGCCCGGAGGACGAGCAGTACTTC
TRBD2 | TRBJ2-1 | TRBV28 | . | CASRSLAGATYNEQFF | TGTGCCAGCAGATCACTAGCGGGAGCCACCTACAATGAGCAGTTCTTC
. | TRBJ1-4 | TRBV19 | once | CASTTGINDEKLFF | TGTGCCAGTACCACAGGGATTAACGATGAAAAACTGTTTTTT